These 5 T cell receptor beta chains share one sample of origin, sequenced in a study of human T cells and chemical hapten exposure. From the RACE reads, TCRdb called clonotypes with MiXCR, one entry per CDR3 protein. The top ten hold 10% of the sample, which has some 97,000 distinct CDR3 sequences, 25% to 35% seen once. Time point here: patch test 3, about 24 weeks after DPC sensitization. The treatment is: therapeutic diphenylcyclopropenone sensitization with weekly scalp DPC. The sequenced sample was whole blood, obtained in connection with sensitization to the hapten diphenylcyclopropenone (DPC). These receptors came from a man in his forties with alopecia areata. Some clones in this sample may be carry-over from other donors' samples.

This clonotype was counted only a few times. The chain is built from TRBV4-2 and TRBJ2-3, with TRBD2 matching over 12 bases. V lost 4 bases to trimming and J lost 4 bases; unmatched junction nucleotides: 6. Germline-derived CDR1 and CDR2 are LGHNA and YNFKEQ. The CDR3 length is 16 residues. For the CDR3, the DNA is TGTGCCAGCAGCCCTCAGACTAGCGGGAGCCCAGATACGCAGTATTTT. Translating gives CASSPQTSGSPDTQYF.

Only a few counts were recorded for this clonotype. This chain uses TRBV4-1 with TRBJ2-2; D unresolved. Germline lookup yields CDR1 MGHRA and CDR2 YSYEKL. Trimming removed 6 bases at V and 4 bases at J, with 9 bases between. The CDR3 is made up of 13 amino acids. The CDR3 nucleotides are TGCGCCAGCAGTTTCGTCAGCACCGGGGAGCTGTTTTTT. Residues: CASSFVSTGELFF.

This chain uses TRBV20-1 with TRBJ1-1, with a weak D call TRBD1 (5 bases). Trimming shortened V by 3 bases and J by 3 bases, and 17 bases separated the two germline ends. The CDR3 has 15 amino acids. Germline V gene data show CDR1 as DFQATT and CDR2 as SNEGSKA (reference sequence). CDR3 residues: CSARGRRGPDTEAFF. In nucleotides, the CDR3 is TGCAGTGCTAGGGGAAGGAGGGGACCGGACACTGAAGCTTTCTTT.

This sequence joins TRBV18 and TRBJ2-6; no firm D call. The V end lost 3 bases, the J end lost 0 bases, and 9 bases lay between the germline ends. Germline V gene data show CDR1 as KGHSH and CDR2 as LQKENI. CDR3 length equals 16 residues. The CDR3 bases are TGTGCCAGCTCACCGGACCGAAGCTCTGGGGCCAACGTCCTGACTTTC. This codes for CASSPDRSSGANVLTF.

The CDR3 reads CASSSGGRANTDTQYF. The CDR3 DNA sequence: TGTGCCAGCAGTTCAGGGGGACGGGCAAACACAGATACGCAGTATTTT. This chain connects TRBV28 to TRBJ2-3; 7 bases align to TRBD1. Germline values: CDR1 MDHEN, CDR2 SYDVKM. The CDR3 has 16 amino acids. Trimming at V came to 4 bases and at J to 2 bases, leaving 9 bases not matched to a gene.